The TCR beta chain under discussion was sequenced for a study of cytomegalovirus exposure and HLA in healthy donors. Study-level information: One earlier analysis, a look at around 180 million T cells, found almost 120 million unique TCR beta sequences. Out of 300 to 500 genotyped donors, roughly 78% belonged to the Caucasian-associated ancestry cluster. Study-level results: With further analysis later on, most CMV-associated TCR beta chains appeared HLA-restricted. A later analysis found common viral pathogens apparently linked to several of the most significant clusters.

It was with 60 Vbeta and 13 Jbeta primers that the PCR ran. Repertoires were generated with immunoSEQ multiplex PCR, while TCRdb's copy carries only in-frame clones and drops some. The sample shows about 120,000 clones, roughly 80% of them seen only once. J lost 12 bases, V lost 2 bases, and 6 bases had no gene match. Germline-derived CDR1 and CDR2 are SGHAT and FQNNGV. The CDR3 consists of 13 residues. Turning to this clone: Antigen specificity is unknown.

Specimen: PBMCs. The chain links TRBV11-2 to TRBJ1-2; 10 bases line up with TRBD1. The sequence derives from a male donor in good health and CMV-seronegative. The CDR3 protein is CASSLSRTGGNTF. The CDR3 coding sequence is TGTGCCAGCAGCTTATCAAGGACAGGGGGGAACACCTTC. Looking up the rest from reference TRBV11-2 and TRBJ1-2 gives the full variable domain: EAGVAQSPRYKIIEKRQSVAFWCNPISGHATLYWYQQILGQGPKLLIQFQNNGVVDDSQLPKDRFSAERLKGVDSTLKIQPAKLEDSAVYLCASSLSRTGGNTFGSGTRLTVV.